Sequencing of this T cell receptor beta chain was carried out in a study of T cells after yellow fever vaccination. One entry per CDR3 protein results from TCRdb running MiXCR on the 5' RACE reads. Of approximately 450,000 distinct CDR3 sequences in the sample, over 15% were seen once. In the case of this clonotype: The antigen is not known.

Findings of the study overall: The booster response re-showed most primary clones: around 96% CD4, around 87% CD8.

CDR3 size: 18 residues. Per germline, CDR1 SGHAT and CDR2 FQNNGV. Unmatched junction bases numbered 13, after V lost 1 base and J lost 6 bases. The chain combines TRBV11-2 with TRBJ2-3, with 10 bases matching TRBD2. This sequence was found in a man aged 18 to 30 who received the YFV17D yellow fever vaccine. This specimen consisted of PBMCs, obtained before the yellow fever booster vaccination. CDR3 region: CASSLVVSGGSPGDTQYF. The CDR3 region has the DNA TGTGCCAGCAGCTTAGTGGTTAGCGGGGGGTCACCGGGTGATACGCAGTATTTT.